The sequence of this TCR beta chain was determined in a study of cytomegalovirus exposure and HLA in healthy donors (dated by TCRdb to the late 2010s). Looking at the study overall: An earlier analysis of about 530 of the donors reported 250 to 300 Gb of sequence data and roughly 120 million unique TCR beta sequences obtained from 180 million or so T cells. Around 320 gigabases of sequencing data and roughly 90 million unique TCR sequences were included in an early release covering over 600 HLA-typed donors. The genetic ancestry cluster associated with self-reported Caucasian donors included about 81% of the roughly 410 genotyped donors. The study aimed to test whether cataloging public T cell receptors could reveal signatures of past pathogen exposure. The study profiled the T cell repertoires of fewer than 850 subjects by immunosequencing and related them to cytomegalovirus serostatus. A separate validation cohort of approximately 120 different subjects was used in addition to the approximately 700-subject first cohort. To predict cytomegalovirus infection status, the study brought together high-throughput TCR immunosequencing, statistical association of individual TCRs with disease status, and machine learning. To study patterns of TCR occurrence, a later analysis re-analyzed previously published TCR beta repertoires from 600 to 750 donors and added high-resolution HLA genotyping. The later analysis used no new phenotypic data to find candidate immune exposures, relying instead on TCR beta sequences and their occurrence across donors. To decide whether each TCR beta V gene segment behaved as functional or pseudogenic, an earlier analysis of some 540 of the donors relied on high-throughput TCR beta sequencing. Alongside the repertoire data, information on donor age, sex, ethnicity and CMV serostatus was compiled. A later genetic analysis took genome-wide SNP genotypes for about three fifths of the roughly 670 donors and used that subset as a discovery cohort. Every discovery cohort repertoire had been produced on one sequencing platform. HLA typing covered class I and class II loci at four-digit resolution. Typing coverage varied by locus: roughly 629-640 donors for A, B, C, DRB1 and DQB1; approximately 520 for DQA1; over 600 for DPA1; approximately 470 for DPB1. Several DR-DQ haplotypes were handled as single units for association and clustering because linkage in the cohort was strong. On average, about 240,000 unique TCR beta nucleotide sequences were sequenced per donor among more than 350 genotyped donors of the cohort, with roughly 18% of those sequences being non-productive.

This clone has a handful of counts. Its antigen has not been determined. Base qualities are missing; no much larger clone stands one base away. The investigation overall reported the following: A cluster of highly shared sequence variants was judged likely to represent a technical artifact of the sequencing pipeline. Because some donors lacked HLA typing at each locus, the association tests relied only on the typed subset. Correlated functional status among segregating V segments might be attributable to linkage disequilibrium, but an unknown experimental factor could not be ruled out. Some IMGT-functional V segments, including TRBV6-2 and TRBV6-3, could not be distinguished by the 87-base-pair reads and were therefore excluded. In a later analysis, the rate of TCR association differed among HLA loci, with DRB1 alleles having the most associated TCRs and HLA-C alleles having the fewest. Immune exposure information for the cohort was limited to CMV serostatus. The study gave a list of 150 to 200 TCR beta chains associated with cytomegalovirus. A further reported finding was that TCR beta sequences accurately predicted the HLA-A and HLA-B alleles for most subjects in the first cohort. Broadly in line with IMGT annotations, most TCR beta V segments showed up in productive rearrangements about 87% or about 30% of the time in an earlier analysis of 587 of the donors. A later genetic analysis reported fewer N-insertions in productive TCRs among donors in an Asian-associated ancestry cluster than the roughly 720-donor mean. An association between a missense DCLRE1C variant and V-gene and J-gene trimming of TCR beta chains was found in a later genetic analysis and replicated in an independent cohort. Three of the identified cytomegalovirus-associated TCR beta chains were confirmed in vitro to be specific for cytomegalovirus antigens. While some public TCRs were present in many individuals, most TCR sequences turned up only very rarely across donors. Only TCR beta chains were sequenced in this cohort, and the absence of alpha or paired-chain data limited detectable features. Several of the top co-occurrence clusters appeared to be linked to parvovirus B19, influenza, CMV and Epstein-Barr virus, according to a later analysis. A later analysis found that most CMV-associated TCR beta chains appeared HLA-restricted, with HLA associations seemingly driven largely by CMV exposure. Because counts were too low, 15 to 20 rarely observed V segments, including chromosome 9 orphons, were excluded from the earlier analysis of 587 of the donors. Specific HLA alleles were associated with 15,000 to 20,000 TCR beta sequences at a false discovery rate of 0.05 in a later analysis. Sequencing depth was assumed to be roughly uniform across donors in the presence/absence analyses, though that assumption may not hold. The classifier was reported to diagnose cytomegalovirus status with high specificity and sensitivity in both the original cohort and the validation cohort. Assigning TCR associations to individual alleles was difficult when HLA alleles, especially DR and DQ, strongly co-occurred. It was suggested by the authors that the approach could potentially be generalized to other disease states and immunological phenotypes. Compared with equally common non-associated chains, HLA-associated TCR beta chains in a later analysis were more clonally expanded and had lower generation probabilities.

The cohort consisted of hundreds of healthy bone marrow donors. At the time of sampling, all cohort members were nominally healthy, though unrecorded immune exposures were likely present. The donor tested CMV seronegative, placing the donor among the 350 or so seronegative members of the cohort. Each donor provided a peripheral blood sample, and peripheral blood mononuclear cells were used for TCR beta sequencing. Genomic DNA extraction from the blood cell samples was performed with the Qiagen DNeasy Blood Extraction Kit. CDR1 MNHEY and CDR2 SMNVEV are derived from the germline V gene (reference sequence). From the cysteine up to the phenylalanine, the CDR3 has a length of 15 residues. The retained sequence is limited to the CDR3, 45 bases, with the frame set at the first base. The trim is 6 bases for V and 11 bases for J, with a gap of 25 bases between the germline ends. Library prep was done by the immunoSEQ multiplex PCR assay. A mixture of 60 forward primers for TCR Vbeta segments and 13 reverse primers for TCR Jbeta segments was used in the multiplex PCR. Amplification of the CDR3 region of rearranged TCR beta genes was performed with a multiplex PCR assay on genomic DNA. Amplified TCR beta libraries were sequenced as 87-base-pair reads on the Illumina HiSeq System. Per the original workflow: A later analysis counted some 80 million unique TCR beta chains across the 550 to 700 repertoires, and 9.5 million to 11 million of these chains were shared by at least two donors. A nearest-neighbor algorithm error-corrected the raw reads and collapsed the reads into unique sequences, merging closely related sequences to remove PCR and sequencing errors. Alignment of CDR3 sequences to IMGT reference sequences was used to assign V, D and J gene segments. For a sequence to be retained, a match of at least six nucleotides was required to both a V gene segment and a J gene segment. Rearrangements were classified as productive when the CDR3 lacked stop codons and remained in frame with V and J, and all other rearrangements were classified as non-productive. CDR3 was defined by IMGT convention, running from the second conserved V-encoded cysteine to the conserved J-encoded phenylalanine. In an earlier analysis of 550 to 650 of the donors, sequences lacking an unambiguous match to a single V gene segment were excluded. An earlier analysis of about 600 of the donors called V segments functional above 56.7% productive rearrangements and segregating when the between-donor standard deviation exceeded 5%. To diagnose cytomegalovirus status from the catalog of TCR beta chain sequences, a statistical classification framework was built. V and J gene assignment, in a later analysis, came from comparing TCR nucleotide sequences with IMGT/GENE-DB human TR gene sequences. A later analysis assigned CDR3 sequences and most-parsimonious VDJ recombination scenarios with the TCRdist pipeline. A later analysis defined each TCR beta chain by its CDR3 amino acid sequence plus V-gene family, and excluded reads lacking a unique V-gene family. In a later analysis, 550 to 650 highly shared, low-generation-probability nucleotide sequences were removed to address suspected cross-contamination and a sequencing artifact. A later analysis calculated a clonal expansion index for each public chain from normalized within-repertoire ranks of inferred template counts. In a later analysis, generation probabilities were computed with a VDJ recombination model fitted to out-of-frame rearrangements, and the resulting probabilities were checked against IGoR. A later analysis scored TCR-TCR, TCR-HLA and TCR-CMV co-occurrence with hypergeometric tests, applying a repertoire-size bias correction to TCR pairs. To estimate false discovery rates, a later analysis permuted the HLA or CMV assignments 20 times. In a later analysis, co-occurring TCRs were grouped with DBSCAN, and TCRdist sequence similarity was added when clustering was performed within HLA-allele-positive subsets. Repertoires with fewer than 30,000 or more than 120,000 public chains were left out of co-occurrence clustering, as were a handful of repertoires with anomalous nucleotide sharing. The immuneACCESS repertoire file appears here via TCRdb, limited to in-frame rearrangements. These files lack a portion of the clones; in checked studies, under half of the deficit traces to unresolved V genes, and the cause of the others is not known. The V and J calls and clone size are taken from that table; D and trimming were inferred from the DNA. This sample holds 110,000 or so clones; 83% were observed only once. Jointly, the top ten make up 6% to 7.5% of the sample.

The receptor chain draws on TRBV27 and TRBJ1-1; the D region possibly corresponds to TRBD1 (6 bases align). The sequence was collected from a man between 18 and 35 years old in good health and CMV-seronegative. Sequencing used PBMCs. The bases read TGTGCCAGCAGGAAGCTCGGGGAAGGGGGAAGCGCGGCTTTCTTT. Its amino acids are CASRKLGEGGSAAFF.